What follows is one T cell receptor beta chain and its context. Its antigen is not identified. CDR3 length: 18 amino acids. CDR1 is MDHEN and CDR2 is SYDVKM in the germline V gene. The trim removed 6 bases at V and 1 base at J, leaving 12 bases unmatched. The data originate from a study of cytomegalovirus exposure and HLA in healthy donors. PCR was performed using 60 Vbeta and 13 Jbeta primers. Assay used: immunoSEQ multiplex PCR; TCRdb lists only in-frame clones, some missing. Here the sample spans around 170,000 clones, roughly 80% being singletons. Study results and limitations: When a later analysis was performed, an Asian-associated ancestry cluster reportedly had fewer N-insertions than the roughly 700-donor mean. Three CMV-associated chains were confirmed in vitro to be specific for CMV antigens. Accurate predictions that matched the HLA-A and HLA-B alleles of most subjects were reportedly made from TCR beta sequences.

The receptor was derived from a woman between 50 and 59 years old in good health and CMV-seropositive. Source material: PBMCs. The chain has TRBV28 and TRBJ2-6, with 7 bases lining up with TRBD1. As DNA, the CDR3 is TGTGCCAGCAGGCCGGCTTCGGGACAGAGATCTGGGGCCAACGTCCTGACTTTC. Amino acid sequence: CASRPASGQRSGANVLTF. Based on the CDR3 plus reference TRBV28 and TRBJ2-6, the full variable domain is DVKVTQSSRYLVKRTGEKVFLECVQDMDHENMFWYRQDPGLGLRLIYFSYDVKMKEKGDIPEGYSVSREKKERFSLILESASTNQTSMYLCASRPASGQRSGANVLTFGAGSRLTVL.